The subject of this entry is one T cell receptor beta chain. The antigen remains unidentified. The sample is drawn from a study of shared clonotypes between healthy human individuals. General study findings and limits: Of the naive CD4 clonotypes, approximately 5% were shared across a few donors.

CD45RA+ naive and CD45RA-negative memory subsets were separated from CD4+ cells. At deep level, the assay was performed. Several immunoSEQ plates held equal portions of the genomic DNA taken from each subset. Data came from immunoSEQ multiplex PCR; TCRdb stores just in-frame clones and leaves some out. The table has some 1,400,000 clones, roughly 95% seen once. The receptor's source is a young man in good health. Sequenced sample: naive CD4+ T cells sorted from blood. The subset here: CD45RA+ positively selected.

Here the CDR3 DNA reads TGTGCCAGCAGCCCAGACGGGGACTACATACGGGAGCAGTTCTTC. Translated, it gives CASSPDGDYIREQFF. The gene calls are TRBV9 and TRBJ2-1, with TRBD2 matching 7 bases. V was clipped by 4 bases and J by 10 bases; unmatched bases: 14. This CDR3 spans 15 amino acids. CDR1 is SGDLS, CDR2 YYNGEE, per germline.